Here is one TCR beta chain with its context. This record comes from a study of blood T cell repertoires in COVID-19. At the level of the study: Whether acute or convalescent, the COVID-19 samples came from the United States, Italy and Spain.

This CDR3 spans 16 amino acids. With 1 base removed from V and 3 bases from J, the gap between germline ends came to 13 bases. Germline assignment: CDR1 LNHDA and CDR2 SQIVND (reference sequence). The repertoire was sequenced with immunoSEQ multiplex PCR; TCRdb's copy has only in-frame clones and lacks some. The sample holds 390,000 or so clones, roughly 80% seen once. Cohort 3 recovered donors had two negative PCRs, clearance, or symptom resolution. Sequencing was done on a sample of PBMCs or T cells enriched from blood (not recorded which). The chain employs TRBV19 and TRBJ1-3, with D possibly being TRBD1 (6 bases). The source is a woman between 50 and 59 years old who had recovered from COVID-19. The CDR3 DNA follows: TGTGCCAGTAGTATAGGTGGCAGGGGTTTTGGAAACACCATATATTTT. It encodes CASSIGGRGFGNTIYF.